This T cell receptor beta chain was recorded in a study of blood T cell repertoires in COVID-19. Across the whole study: COVID-19 samples collected from the United States, Italy and Spain covered acute and convalescent phases. T cells, B-cell-depleted T cells, or PBMCs provided the cDNA or gDNA that served as material.

This clone has a single count. From germline, CDR1 is MDHEN and CDR2 SYDVKM. The CDR3 has 14 amino acids. After removal of 4 bases from V and 2 bases from J, the junction contained 4 bases not matched to a gene. Per the authors' pipeline: Nucleated cell counts were estimated from reference gene primer amplification. The assay was immunoSEQ multiplex PCR, and TCRdb's table has in-frame clones only and misses some. V and J calls and clone size are copied from that table; D and trimming were computed from the DNA. Here the sample spans 80,000 or so clones, roughly 87% being singletons. The genes are TRBV28 and TRBJ2-5; TRBD1 matches 7 bases. The receptor comes from a woman aged 45-59 years in a cohort sampled during active COVID-19. The specimen was peripheral blood. The CDR3 DNA reads TGTGCCAGCAGTTCGGGACAGTTACAAGAGACCCAGTACTTC. It codes for CASSSGQLQETQYF. Complete variable domain (other parts from reference TRBV28 and TRBJ2-5): DVKVTQSSRYLVKRTGEKVFLECVQDMDHENMFWYRQDPGLGLRLIYFSYDVKMKEKGDIPEGYSVSREKKERFSLILESASTNQTSMYLCASSSGQLQETQYFGPGTRLLVL.